The entry below describes one TCR beta chain. This clone's antigen is unknown. Nothing much larger sits one base from this clone, and base qualities are not available. Including cysteine and phenylalanine, the CDR3 has 15 amino acids. Only the CDR3 DNA stays, 45 bases, in frame from base 1. The germline V gene (reference sequence) supplies CDR1 DFQATT and CDR2 SNEGSKA. Relative to germline, V is missing 5 bases and J is missing 3 bases, with 5 bases of the junction outside any gene match. Libraries came from 5' RACE. Sequencing was performed on an Illumina HiSeq 2500. A second PCR of roughly 7 to 11 cycles was performed with a sample-barcoded 5' primer and a J-beta primer mix. A template-switch 5' adaptor carrying 12 random nucleotides introduced a unique molecular identifier onto each TCR beta cDNA molecule. Each sample yielded at least 2.5 million CDR3-containing paired-end reads. All of the RNA was converted into first-strand cDNA using the Mint cDNA synthesis kit, with a TRBC-specific oligonucleotide serving as the primer. Following uracil-DNA glycosylase treatment, a first 18-cycle PCR with universal primers M1SS and BC2_uni_R was performed on all cDNA. The paper's data handling went like this. Each sample was normalized by randomly selecting 1 million high-quality reads, each carrying a distinct molecular identifier. Instead of being binned into consensus sequences, reads that shared molecular identifiers were thrown out. MiTCR, set to a Q25 quality threshold and the strictest error-elimination algorithm, was used for CDR3 identification, clonotype clustering and error correction. Lower-bound total TCR beta diversity was estimated with a nonparametric unseen species model using Euler transformation. The public reads were run again by TCRdb, first through fastp at Q25 and then through MiXCR, and only productive beta chains were kept. Each record represents a unique CDR3 protein, reported with the most common genes and DNA among its rows. These V and J calls originate from TCRdb's pipeline instead of the authors' own analysis. The table for this sample lists about 780,000 distinct CDR3 sequences; 46% of them were counted only once. Jointly, the top ten make up around 18% of the sample.

These data belong to a study of blood T cells in healthy people across ages (dated by TCRdb to the mid-2010s). About the study as a whole: In model experiments, template switching captured about one uniquely barcoded TCR beta cDNA molecule for every two T cells. The donors were split into four age groups: young (average 16 years), middle-aged (over 35), aged (approximately 60) and long-lived (approximately 80). To avoid experimental bias, donors of different ages were randomly spread across the sequencing lanes. Age-related changes in TCR beta repertoire diversity were measured in the study by deep sequencing normalized with unique cDNA molecular identifiers. For two donors (one aged 18 to 30 and one aged 80 or older), the study analyzed two additional independent replicas of 1 million unique cDNA reads from the same blood draw.

What the research found in general, with its limitations: Observed TCR beta diversity per million T cells fell roughly linearly with age, and a significant reduction was already apparent by age roughly 40. Bulk unsorted PBMC profiling prevented conclusive comparison of naive and antigen-experienced compartments. Donor CMV infection status was unknown, potentially confounding age-related changes in expanded clonotypes. The long-lived group showed more naive CD4+ T cells, fewer expanded clones and increased TCR diversity than the aged group, suggesting age selection. Observed TCR beta diversity correlated strongly with the percentage of naive T cells measured by flow cytometry. Estimates of total diversity based on one million sequenced T cells were regarded as lower bounds and as underestimates.

The roughly 39 donors, aged roughly 6 to 100 years, were systemically healthy Caucasian individuals from Russia. Around 10 milliliters of peripheral blood were collected from each donor into EDTA-treated Vacutainer tubes. Ficoll-Paque density-gradient centrifugation was used to isolate PBMCs, with at least 7 million per sample. Total RNA was extracted from PBMCs with Trizol reagent, with at least 5 micrograms obtained per sample. The percentages of naive CD45RAhigh/CD27high T cells were determined by flow cytometry on a PBMC aliquot from every donor. Sequencing used blood. The clonotype comes from a man older than 75 in good health. The chain uses TRBV20-1 and TRBJ2-3, with 13 bases in between that match TRBD2. This receptor carries the CDR3 CSAHRTSGGTDTQYF. The nucleotide sequence reads as follows: TGCAGTGCTCACCGGACTAGCGGGGGTACAGATACGCAGTATTTT.